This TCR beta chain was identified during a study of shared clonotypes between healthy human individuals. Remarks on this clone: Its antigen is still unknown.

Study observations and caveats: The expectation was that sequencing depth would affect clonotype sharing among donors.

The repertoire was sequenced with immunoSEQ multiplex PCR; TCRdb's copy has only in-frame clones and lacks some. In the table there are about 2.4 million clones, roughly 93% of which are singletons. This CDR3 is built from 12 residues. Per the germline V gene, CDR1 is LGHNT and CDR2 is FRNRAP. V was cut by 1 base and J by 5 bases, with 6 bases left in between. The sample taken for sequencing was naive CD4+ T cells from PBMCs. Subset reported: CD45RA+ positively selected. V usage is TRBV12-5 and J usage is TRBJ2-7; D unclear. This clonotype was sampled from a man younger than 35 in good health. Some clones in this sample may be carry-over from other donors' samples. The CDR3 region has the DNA TGTGCTAGTGGTTTGGGCTATAACGAGCAGTACTTC. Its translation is CASGLGYNEQYF.